Listed below are T cell receptor beta chains from one sample, sequenced in a study of sequential checkpoint blockade in melanoma. This table comes from immunoSEQ multiplex PCR, and its TCRdb copy is limited to in-frame clones, with some not included. The repertoire holds about 10,000 clones, with about 30% as singletons. Sequencing used tumor tissue (inferred from file names), obtained from a patient given nivolumab and ipilimumab in sequence. The receptors were sampled from a human donor with melanoma. The CDR3 runs from the conserved cysteine through the conserved F or W. D genes are given only for firm matches. Clone size appears in some rows only: once, few, many, or a class for an expanded clone.

abundance: -; v_gene: TRBV19; d_gene: TRBD1; j_gene: TRBJ2-2; CDR3nt: TGTGCCATTGGACAGGGGAGGACCGGGGAGCTGTTTTTT; CDR3aa: CAIGQGRTGELFF
abundance: -; v_gene: TRBV6-8; d_gene: -; j_gene: TRBJ1-1; CDR3nt: TGTGCCAGCAGTTACTCGGTCCCAAACACTGAAGCTTTCTTT; CDR3aa: CASSYSVPNTEAFF
abundance: -; v_gene: TRBV28; d_gene: TRBD1; j_gene: TRBJ2-1; CDR3nt: TGTGCCAGCAGTATGGGACAGAGCCCCTACAATGAGCAGTTCTTC; CDR3aa: CASSMGQSPYNEQFF
abundance: -; v_gene: TRBV18; d_gene: -; j_gene: TRBJ2-7; CDR3nt: TGTGCCAGCTCACCCCCCTCGACAGGCCCTGCCGAGCAGTACTTC; CDR3aa: CASSPPSTGPAEQYF
abundance: -; v_gene: TRBV6-7; d_gene: -; j_gene: TRBJ2-5; CDR3nt: TGTGCCAGCAGTTACCTAGGGCCAGAAGGGGACCAGTACTTC; CDR3aa: CASSYLGPEGDQYF
abundance: -; v_gene: TRBV18; d_gene: TRBD1; j_gene: TRBJ1-1; CDR3nt: TGTGCCAGCTCACCATCCGGACAGGGAAGGAACACTGAAGCTTTCTTT; CDR3aa: CASSPSGQGRNTEAFF
abundance: -; v_gene: TRBV4-1; d_gene: -; j_gene: TRBJ1-2; CDR3nt: TGCGCCAGCAGCCAAGATGGGCGGAACTATGGCTACACCTTC; CDR3aa: CASSQDGRNYGYTF
abundance: -; v_gene: TRBV19; d_gene: -; j_gene: TRBJ2-3; CDR3nt: TGTGCCAGTACGGAGGGGGTTCGACGCACAGATACGCAGTATTTT; CDR3aa: CASTEGVRRTDTQYF
abundance: -; v_gene: TRBV5-1; d_gene: -; j_gene: TRBJ1-6; CDR3nt: TGCGCCAGCAGCTTGGAGATGGAGAGCTCCTATAATTCACCCCTCCACTTT; CDR3aa: CASSLEMESSYNSPLHF
abundance: few; v_gene: TRBV4-1; d_gene: -; j_gene: TRBJ2-3; CDR3nt: TGCGCCAGCAGCCTTGGCTGGAGCACAGATACGCAGTATTTT; CDR3aa: CASSLGWSTDTQYF
abundance: few; v_gene: TRBV18; d_gene: -; j_gene: TRBJ1-6; CDR3nt: TGTGCCAGCTCACCCGGGGGGAGCTCCTATAATTCACCCCTCCACTTT; CDR3aa: CASSPGGSSYNSPLHF
abundance: many; v_gene: TRBV11-3; d_gene: -; j_gene: TRBJ2-1; CDR3nt: TGTGCCAGCAGCTTAAGGGGCTCCTACAATGAGCAGTTCTTC; CDR3aa: CASSLRGSYNEQFF
abundance: -; v_gene: TRBV9; d_gene: -; j_gene: TRBJ1-2; CDR3nt: TGTGCCAGCAGCTTTGGGAGCTATGGCTACACCTTC; CDR3aa: CASSFGSYGYTF
abundance: -; v_gene: TRBV19; d_gene: TRBD1; j_gene: TRBJ2-5; CDR3nt: TGTGCCAGTAGTATTGGGACAGGGAGAGAGACCCAGTACTTC; CDR3aa: CASSIGTGRETQYF
abundance: -; v_gene: TRBV6-8; d_gene: TRBD1; j_gene: TRBJ1-5; CDR3nt: TGTGCCAGCAGTGGGACAGGCAGCAATCAGCCCCAGCATTTT; CDR3aa: CASSGTGSNQPQHF
abundance: few; v_gene: TRBV5-1; d_gene: -; j_gene: TRBJ2-3; CDR3nt: TGCGCCAGCAGCTTGGAACCACACACAGATACGCAGTATTTT; CDR3aa: CASSLEPHTDTQYF
abundance: many; v_gene: TRBV11-3; d_gene: TRBD1; j_gene: TRBJ2-5; CDR3nt: TGTGCCAGCAGCTTAATGAGACAGGGAACATCCCAGTACTTC; CDR3aa: CASSLMRQGTSQYF
abundance: -; v_gene: TRBV19; d_gene: -; j_gene: TRBJ1-1; CDR3nt: TGTGCCAATAGCCCCCGGGGACGGGTGAACACTGAAGCTTTCTTT; CDR3aa: CANSPRGRVNTEAFF
abundance: few; v_gene: TRBV11-3; d_gene: -; j_gene: TRBJ1-1; CDR3nt: TGTGCCAGCAGCTCGTGGTATCGACGGACCCAACAGTCTGAAGCTTTCTTT; CDR3aa: CASSSWYRRTQQSEAFF
abundance: few; v_gene: TRBV11-3; d_gene: TRBD2; j_gene: TRBJ2-3; CDR3nt: TGTGCCAGCAGCCGGACCGGGACTAGGAGCACAGATACGCAGTATTTT; CDR3aa: CASSRTGTRSTDTQYF
abundance: -; v_gene: TRBV18; d_gene: -; j_gene: TRBJ1-4; CDR3nt: TGTGCCAGCTCACCACCCGGCGGGGCTGGGGAAAAACTGTTTTTT; CDR3aa: CASSPPGGAGEKLFF
abundance: few; v_gene: TRBV4-1; d_gene: -; j_gene: TRBJ2-5; CDR3nt: TGCGCCAGCAGCCAAGATGAACATCCGAAAGAGACCCAGTACTTC; CDR3aa: CASSQDEHPKETQYF
abundance: -; v_gene: TRBV29-1; d_gene: -; j_gene: TRBJ1-1; CDR3nt: TGCAGCGTCGAGGAATTAGGACAGACTGAAGCTTTCTTT; CDR3aa: CSVEELGQTEAFF
abundance: -; v_gene: TRBV6-8; d_gene: TRBD1; j_gene: TRBJ2-7; CDR3nt: TGTGCCAGCATTAAGGACAGGAGCCAATCCTACGAGCAGTACTTC; CDR3aa: CASIKDRSQSYEQYF
abundance: -; v_gene: TRBV11-3; d_gene: -; j_gene: TRBJ2-7; CDR3nt: TGTGCCAGCAGCTTATTTTGCCGTCCTAGGGGGGCAACCTACGAGCAGTACTTC; CDR3aa: CASSLFCRPRGATYEQYF
abundance: -; v_gene: TRBV11-3; d_gene: -; j_gene: TRBJ2-2; CDR3nt: TGTGCCAGCACCAATCAGCGGGCGGTCGGGGAGCTGTTTTTT; CDR3aa: CASTNQRAVGELFF